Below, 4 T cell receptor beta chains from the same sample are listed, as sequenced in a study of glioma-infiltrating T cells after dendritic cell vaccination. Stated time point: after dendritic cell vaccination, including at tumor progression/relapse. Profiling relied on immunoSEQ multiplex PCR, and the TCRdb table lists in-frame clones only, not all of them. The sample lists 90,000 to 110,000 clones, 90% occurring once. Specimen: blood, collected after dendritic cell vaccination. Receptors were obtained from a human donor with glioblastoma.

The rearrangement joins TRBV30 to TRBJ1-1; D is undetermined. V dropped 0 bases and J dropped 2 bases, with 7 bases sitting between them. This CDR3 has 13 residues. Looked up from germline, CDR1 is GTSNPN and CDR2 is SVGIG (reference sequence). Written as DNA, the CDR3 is TGTGCCTGGAGTGTCTGGAGAAACACTGAAGCTTTCTTT. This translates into CAWSVWRNTEAFF.

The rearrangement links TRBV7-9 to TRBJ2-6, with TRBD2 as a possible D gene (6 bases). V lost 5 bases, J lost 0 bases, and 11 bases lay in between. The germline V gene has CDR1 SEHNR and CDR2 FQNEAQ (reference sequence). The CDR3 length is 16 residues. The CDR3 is CASSLGGSSGANVLTF. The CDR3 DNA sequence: TGTGCCAGCAGCCTCGGGGGTAGCTCTGGGGCCAACGTCCTGACTTTC. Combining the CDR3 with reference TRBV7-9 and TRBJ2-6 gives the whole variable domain DTGVSQNPRHKITKRGQNVTFRCDPISEHNRLYWYRQTLGQGPEFLTYFQNEAQLEKSRLLSDRFSAERPKGSFSTLEIQRTEQGDSAMYLCASSLGGSSGANVLTFGAGSRLTVL.

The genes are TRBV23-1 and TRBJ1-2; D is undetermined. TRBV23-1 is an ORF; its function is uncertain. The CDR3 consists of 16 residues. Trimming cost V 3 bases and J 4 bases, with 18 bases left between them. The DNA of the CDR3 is TGCGCCAGCAGTCAGTCCGGGCCTCCGAGGGCCTATGGCTACACCTTC. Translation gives CASSQSGPPRAYGYTF.

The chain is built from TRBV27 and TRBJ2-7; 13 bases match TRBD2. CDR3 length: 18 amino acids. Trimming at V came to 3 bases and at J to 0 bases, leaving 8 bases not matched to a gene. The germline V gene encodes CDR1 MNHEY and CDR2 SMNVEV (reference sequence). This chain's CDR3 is CASSLKGLAGPSSYEQYF. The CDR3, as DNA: TGTGCCAGCAGTTTGAAGGGACTAGCGGGACCAAGCTCCTACGAGCAGTACTTC.